One sample yielded the 7 T cell receptor beta chains listed below, sequenced in a study of T cell repertoires in cytomegalovirus infection. TCRdb passed the reads through MiXCR, listing each CDR3 protein once. The data contain 76,000 or so distinct CDR3 sequences, 3.5% to 4.5% of them singletons. The sample consisted of PBMCs. Receptors were obtained from a human donor in good health (CMV status not recorded). Some clones in this sample may be carry-over from other donors' samples.

V and J are TRBV4-1 and TRBJ1-3, with a weak D call TRBD1 (5 bases). The germline gives CDR1 MGHRA, CDR2 YSYEKL. The V end lost 3 bases, the J end lost 0 bases, and 12 bases lay between the germline ends. CDR3 length: 16 residues. DNA for the CDR3: TGCGCCAGCAGCCATCCCGGGACGGACTCTGGAAACACCATATATTTT. Residues: CASSHPGTDSGNTIYF.

This clonotype was seen a few times. The chain is built from TRBV7-2 and TRBJ2-5, with 9 bases matching TRBD2. V shed 2 bases, J shed 7 bases, and the junction held 11 bases outside the gene matches. The CDR3 is 16 residues long. Looked up from germline, CDR1 is SGHTA and CDR2 is FQGNSA. As DNA, the CDR3 is TGTGCCAGCAGCTTAACAGGCGGGGGGGCCTTTACGACCCAGTACTTC. Its translation: CASSLTGGGAFTTQYF.

This clonotype has ten or more counts. The chain couples TRBV15 to TRBJ2-2; unclear D gene. Germline V gene sequence: CDR1 LNHNV, CDR2 YYDKDF (reference sequence). This CDR3 spans 12 amino acids. Trimming removed 5 bases from V and 6 bases from J, with 7 bases in between. The CDR3 sequence is CATSRVPGELFF. The DNA of the CDR3 is TGTGCCACCAGCCGGGTGCCCGGGGAGCTGTTTTTT.

This clonotype was counted at least ten times. The rearrangement uses TRBV7-8 and TRBJ1-4; D remains unclear. This CDR3 contains 15 residues. Germline CDR1 and CDR2: SGHVS and FQNEAQ. Trimming took 3 bases from V and 3 from J, leaving 11 bases between them. The CDR3 here is CASSFRVLPNEKLFF. The CDR3, as DNA: TGTGCCAGCAGCTTTCGAGTCCTACCTAATGAAAAACTGTTTTTT. Full variable domain (rest looked up from reference TRBV7-8 and TRBJ1-4): GAGVSQSPRYKVAKRGQDVALRCDPISGHVSLFWYQQALGQGPEFLTYFQNEAQLDKSGLPSDRFFAERPEGSVSTLKIQRTQQEDSAVYLCASSFRVLPNEKLFFGSGTQLSVL.

Ten or more counts support this clonotype. The J gene is TRBJ2-7, the V gene TRBV18; a weak D match, TRBD1 (6 bases). This CDR3 contains 16 residues. V lost 0 bases to trimming and J lost 4 bases, with 16 bases between them. Germline-derived CDR1 and CDR2 are KGHSH and LQKENI. CDR3 amino acids: CASSPPNRESKYEQYF. The CDR3 DNA follows: TGTGCCAGCTCACCACCGAACAGGGAGTCTAAGTACGAGCAGTACTTC.

This clonotype has ten or more counts. The chain couples TRBV7-9 to TRBJ2-3; D remains unclear. The germline CDR1 and CDR2 sequences are SEHNR and FQNEAQ (reference sequence). V shed 1 base and J shed 1 base, with 9 bases lying between them. The CDR3 runs 15 residues. In nucleotides, the CDR3 is TGTGCCAGCAGCTTAGACGGCGCGGGCACAGATACGCAGTATTTT. Translation gives CASSLDGAGTDTQYF.

This clonotype was seen ten or more times. The rearrangement uses TRBV20-1 and TRBJ2-3, with D hard to call. The V gene lost 0 bases and the J gene lost 4 bases, with 14 bases spanning the gap. The CDR3 is made up of 15 amino acids. From germline, CDR1 is DFQATT and CDR2 SNEGSKA (reference sequence). CDR3: CSARETTSKPDTQYF. The CDR3 nucleotides read TGCAGTGCTAGAGAGACGACCTCCAAGCCAGATACGCAGTATTTT.